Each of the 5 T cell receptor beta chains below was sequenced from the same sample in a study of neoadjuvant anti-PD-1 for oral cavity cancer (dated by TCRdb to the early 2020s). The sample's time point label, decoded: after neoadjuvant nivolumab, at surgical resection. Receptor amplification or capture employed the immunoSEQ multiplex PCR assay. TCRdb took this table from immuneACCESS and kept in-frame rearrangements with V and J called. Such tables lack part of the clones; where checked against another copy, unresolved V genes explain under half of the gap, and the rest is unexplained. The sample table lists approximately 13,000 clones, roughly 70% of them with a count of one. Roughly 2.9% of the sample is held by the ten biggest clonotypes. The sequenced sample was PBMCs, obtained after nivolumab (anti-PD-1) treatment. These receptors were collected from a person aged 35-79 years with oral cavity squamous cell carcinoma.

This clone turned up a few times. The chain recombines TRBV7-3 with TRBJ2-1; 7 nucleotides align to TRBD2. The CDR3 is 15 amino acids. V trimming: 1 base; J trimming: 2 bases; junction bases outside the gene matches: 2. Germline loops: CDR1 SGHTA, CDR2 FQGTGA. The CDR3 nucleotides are TGTGCCAGCAGCTTAATGGGGACTACCTACAATGAGCAGTTCTTC. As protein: CASSLMGTTYNEQFF.

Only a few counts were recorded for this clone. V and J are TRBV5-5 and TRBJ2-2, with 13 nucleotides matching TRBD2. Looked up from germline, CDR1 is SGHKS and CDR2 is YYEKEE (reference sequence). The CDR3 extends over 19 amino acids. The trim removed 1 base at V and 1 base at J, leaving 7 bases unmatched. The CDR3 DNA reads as TGTGCCAGCAGCTTGACTAGCGGGAGGGCCCCGGGGAACACCGGGGAGCTGTTTTTT. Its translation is CASSLTSGRAPGNTGELFF. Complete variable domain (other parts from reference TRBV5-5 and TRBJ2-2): DAGVTQSPTHLIKTRGQQVTLRCSPISGHKSVSWYQQVLGQGPQFIFQYYEKEERGRGNFPDRFSARQFPNYSSELNVNALLLGDSALYLCASSLTSGRAPGNTGELFFGEGSRLTVL.

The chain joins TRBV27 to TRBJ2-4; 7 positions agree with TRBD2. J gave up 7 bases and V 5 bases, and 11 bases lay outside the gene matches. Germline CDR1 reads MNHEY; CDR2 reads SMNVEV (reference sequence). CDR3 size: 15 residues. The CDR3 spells CASSPLGGRGNIQYF. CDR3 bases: TGTGCCAGCAGTCCCCTGGGGGGGAGGGGTAACATTCAGTACTTC.

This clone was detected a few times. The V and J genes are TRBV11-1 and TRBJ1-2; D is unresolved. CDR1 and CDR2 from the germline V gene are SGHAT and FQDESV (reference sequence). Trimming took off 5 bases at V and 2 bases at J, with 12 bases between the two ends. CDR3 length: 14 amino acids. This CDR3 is CASSREGPNYGYTF. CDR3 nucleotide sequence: TGTGCCAGCAGCCGAGAGGGCCCAAACTATGGCTACACCTTC.

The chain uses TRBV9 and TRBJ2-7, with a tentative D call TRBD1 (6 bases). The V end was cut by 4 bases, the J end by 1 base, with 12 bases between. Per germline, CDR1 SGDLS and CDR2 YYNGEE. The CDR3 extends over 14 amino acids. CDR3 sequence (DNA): TGTGCCAGCAGCCCACGGACAGAGTCCTACGAGCAGTACTTC. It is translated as CASSPRTESYEQYF. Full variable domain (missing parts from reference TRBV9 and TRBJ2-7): DSGVTQTPKHLITATGQRVTLRCSPRSGDLSVYWYQQSLDQGLQFLIQYYNGEERAKGNILERFSAQQFPDLHSELNLSSLELGDSALYFCASSPRTESYEQYFGPGTRLTVT.